This T cell receptor beta chain appears in the sequencing data of a study of T cell responses to AZD1222 COVID-19 vaccine. Profiled with immunoSEQ multiplex PCR; TCRdb holds only in-frame clones, not every one. The top ten hold 2.6% of the sample, which has under 150,000 clones, roughly 87% seen once. The CDR3 has 13 amino acids. In germline, CDR1 is SGHVS, CDR2 FQNEAQ. V was cut by 1 base and J by 0 bases, with 3 bases left in between. Recipients boosted at about 4 weeks or about 12 weeks are pooled. The rearrangement uses TRBV7-8 and TRBJ1-2; D remains unclear. The material was peripheral blood, obtained 28 days after the second AZD1222 dose. The receptor was derived from an adult who received the AZD1222 COVID-19 vaccine. The CDR3 sequence: CASSLVPNYGYTF. The CDR3 DNA reads as TGTGCCAGCAGCTTAGTTCCTAACTATGGCTACACCTTC.